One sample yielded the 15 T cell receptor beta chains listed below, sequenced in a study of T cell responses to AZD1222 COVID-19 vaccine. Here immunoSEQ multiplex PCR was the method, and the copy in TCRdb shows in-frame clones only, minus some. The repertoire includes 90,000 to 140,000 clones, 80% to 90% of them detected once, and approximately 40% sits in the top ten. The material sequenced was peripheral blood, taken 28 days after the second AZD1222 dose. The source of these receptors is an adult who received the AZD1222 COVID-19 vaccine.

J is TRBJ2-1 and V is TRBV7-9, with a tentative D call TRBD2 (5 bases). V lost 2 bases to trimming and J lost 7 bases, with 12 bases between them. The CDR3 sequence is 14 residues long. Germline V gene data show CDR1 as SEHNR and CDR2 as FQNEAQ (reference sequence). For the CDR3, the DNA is TGTGCCAGCAGCTTACTAGCCAGTGGTAATGAGCAGTTCTTC. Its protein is CASSLLASGNEQFF.

The chain's CDR3 is CASSPLGYEQYF. The CDR3 DNA reads TGTGCCAGCTCACCACTGGGGTACGAGCAGTACTTC. V gene TRBV18 combines with J gene TRBJ2-7; D remains ambiguous. Germline V lookup: CDR1 KGHSH, CDR2 LQKENI. With 1 base removed from V and 4 bases from J, the gap between germline ends came to 5 bases. This CDR3 region has 12 residues.

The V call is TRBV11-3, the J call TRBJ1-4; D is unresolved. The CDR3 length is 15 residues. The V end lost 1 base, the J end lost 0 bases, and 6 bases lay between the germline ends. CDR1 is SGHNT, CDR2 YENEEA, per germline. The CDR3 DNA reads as TGTGCCAGCAGCTTAGCCAAAACAACTAATGAAAAACTGTTTTTT. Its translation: CASSLAKTTNEKLFF. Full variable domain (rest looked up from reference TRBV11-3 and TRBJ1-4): EAGVVQSPRYKIIEKKQPVAFWCNPISGHNTLYWYLQNLGQGPELLIRYENEEAVDDSQLPKDRFSAERLKGVDSTLKIQPAELGDSAVYLCASSLAKTTNEKLFFGSGTQLSVL.

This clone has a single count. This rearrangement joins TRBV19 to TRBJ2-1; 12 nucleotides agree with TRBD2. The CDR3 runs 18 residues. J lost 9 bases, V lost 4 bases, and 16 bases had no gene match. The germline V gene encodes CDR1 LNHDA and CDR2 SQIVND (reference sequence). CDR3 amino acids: CASSSTVGLAGGTGEQFF. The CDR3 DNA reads TGTGCCAGTAGTAGCACAGTGGGCCTAGCGGGAGGGACCGGTGAGCAGTTCTTC.

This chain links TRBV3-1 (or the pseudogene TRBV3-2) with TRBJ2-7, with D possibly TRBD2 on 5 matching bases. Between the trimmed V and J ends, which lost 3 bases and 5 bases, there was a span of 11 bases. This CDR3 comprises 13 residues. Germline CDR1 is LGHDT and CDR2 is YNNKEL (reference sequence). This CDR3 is CASSQRLGNEQYF. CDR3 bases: TGTGCCAGCAGCCAGAGGCTCGGGAACGAGCAGTACTTC.

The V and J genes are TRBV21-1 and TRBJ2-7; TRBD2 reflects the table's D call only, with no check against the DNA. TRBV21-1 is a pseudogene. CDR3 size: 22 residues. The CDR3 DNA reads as TGTGCCAGCAGCAAGCTGATGTCCCAACCGGGACTAGCGGGAGACCCCTCCTACGAGCAGTACTTC. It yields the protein CASSKLMSQPGLAGDPSYEQYF.

The CDR3 spells CASSLETNEKLFF. CDR3 sequence (DNA): TGCGCCAGCAGCTTAGAAACTAATGAAAAACTGTTTTTT. The chain recombines TRBV5-1 with TRBJ1-4; no definite D call. Germline V lookup: CDR1 SGHRS, CDR2 YFSETQ. V was cut by 2 bases and J by 1 base, with 3 bases left in between. The CDR3 runs 13 residues.

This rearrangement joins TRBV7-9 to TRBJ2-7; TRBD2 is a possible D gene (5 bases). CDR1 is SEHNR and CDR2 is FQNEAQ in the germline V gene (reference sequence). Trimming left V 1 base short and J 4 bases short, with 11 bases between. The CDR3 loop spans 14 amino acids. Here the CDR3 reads CASSLGGSAYEQYF. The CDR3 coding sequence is TGTGCCAGCAGCTTAGGTGGGAGCGCGTACGAGCAGTACTTC.

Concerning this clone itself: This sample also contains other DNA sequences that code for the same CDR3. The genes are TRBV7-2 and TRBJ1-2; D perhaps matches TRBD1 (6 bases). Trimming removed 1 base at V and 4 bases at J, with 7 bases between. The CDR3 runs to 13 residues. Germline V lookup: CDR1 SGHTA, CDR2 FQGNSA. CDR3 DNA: TGTGCCAGCAGCTTAGTAGGGGGCTATGGCTACACCTTC. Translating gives CASSLVGGYGYTF.

The CDR3 bases are TGTGCCAGCCAGGGATTCGCAGATACGCAGTATTTT. Protein: CASQGFADTQYF. This chain uses TRBV28 with TRBJ2-3, with a tentative D call TRBD1 (5 bases). V was trimmed by 8 bases and J by 4 bases, leaving 10 bases between them. The CDR3 has 12 amino acids. The germline V gene encodes CDR1 MDHEN and CDR2 SYDVKM.

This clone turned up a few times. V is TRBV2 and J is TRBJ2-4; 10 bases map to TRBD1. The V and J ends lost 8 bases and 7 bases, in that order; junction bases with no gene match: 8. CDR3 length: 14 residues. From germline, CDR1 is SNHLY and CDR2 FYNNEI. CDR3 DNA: TGTGCCAGCGGGGGGACAGGGGCCTCGAACATTCAGTACTTC. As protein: CASGGTGASNIQYF.

CDR3 residues: CASSSPTDKYQETQYF. CDR3 DNA: TGTGCCAGCAGTTCCCCGACAGATAAGTACCAAGAGACCCAGTACTTC. The V gene is TRBV27, the J gene TRBJ2-5; perhaps TRBD1 as D (5 bases). Per the germline V gene, CDR1 is MNHEY and CDR2 is SMNVEV (reference sequence). This CDR3 region has 16 residues. Trimming shortened V by 4 bases and J by 0 bases, and 15 bases separated the two germline ends.

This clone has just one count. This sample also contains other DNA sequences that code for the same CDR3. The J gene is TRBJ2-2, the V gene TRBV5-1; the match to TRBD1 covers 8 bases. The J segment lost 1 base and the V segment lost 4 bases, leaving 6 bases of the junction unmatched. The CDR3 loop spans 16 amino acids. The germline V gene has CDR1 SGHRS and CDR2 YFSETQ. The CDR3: CASSLTGTGNTGELFF. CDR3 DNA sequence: TGCGCCAGCAGCCTAACCGGGACAGGGAACACCGGGGAGCTGTTTTTT.

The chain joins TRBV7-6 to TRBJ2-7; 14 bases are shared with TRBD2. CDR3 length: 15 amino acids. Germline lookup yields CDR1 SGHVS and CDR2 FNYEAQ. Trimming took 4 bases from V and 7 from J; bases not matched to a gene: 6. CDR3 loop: CASSSGGLAGEEQYF. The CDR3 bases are TGTGCCAGCAGCTCGGGGGGACTAGCGGGAGAAGAGCAGTACTTC.

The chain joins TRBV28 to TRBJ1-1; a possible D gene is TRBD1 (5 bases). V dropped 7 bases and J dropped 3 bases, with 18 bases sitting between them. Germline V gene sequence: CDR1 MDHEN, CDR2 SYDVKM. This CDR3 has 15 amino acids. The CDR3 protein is CASKVGTPRDTEAFF. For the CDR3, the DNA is TGTGCCAGCAAGGTGGGAACCCCCAGGGACACTGAAGCTTTCTTT.